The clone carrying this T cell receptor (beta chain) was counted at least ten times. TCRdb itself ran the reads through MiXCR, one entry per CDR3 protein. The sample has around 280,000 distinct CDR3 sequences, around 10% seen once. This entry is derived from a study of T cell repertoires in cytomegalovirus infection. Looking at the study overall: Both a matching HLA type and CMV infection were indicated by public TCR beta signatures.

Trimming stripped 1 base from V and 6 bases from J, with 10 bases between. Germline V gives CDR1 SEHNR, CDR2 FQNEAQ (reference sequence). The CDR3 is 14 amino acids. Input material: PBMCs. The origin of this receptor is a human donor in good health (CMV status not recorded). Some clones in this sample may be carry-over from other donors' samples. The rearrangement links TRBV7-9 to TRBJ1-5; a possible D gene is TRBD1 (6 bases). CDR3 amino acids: CASSLGGAAQPQHF. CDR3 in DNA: TGTGCCAGCAGCTTAGGGGGGGCGGCTCAGCCCCAGCATTTT. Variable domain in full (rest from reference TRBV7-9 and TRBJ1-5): DTGVSQNPRHKITKRGQNVTFRCDPISEHNRLYWYRQTLGQGPEFLTYFQNEAQLEKSRLLSDRFSAERPKGSFSTLEIQRTEQGDSAMYLCASSLGGAAQPQHFGDGTRLSIL.